This entry is about one T cell receptor (beta chain). These data are taken from a study of patients and donors after allogeneic stem cell transplantation. The germline CDR1 and CDR2 sequences are MNHEY and SVGEGT. Trimming shortened V by 2 bases and J by 5 bases, and 12 bases separated the two germline ends. The length of the CDR3 is 14 residues. TCRdb processed the RT-PCR reads anew with MiXCR; each CDR3 protein has one entry. Counted here are about 410,000 distinct CDR3 sequences, under 20% occurring once; the ten biggest clones make up 7.2%. The source is a human donor who was either an allogeneic HSCT recipient or a stem cell or donor lymphocyte infusion donor (not recorded which). It is not recorded whose cells these are; they may come from a transplant donor. The V call is TRBV6-2 or TRBV6-3, the J call TRBJ2-5; D ambiguous. The sequencing sample was made of blood, either unsorted or a sorted T cell fraction (not recorded which). CDR3 in DNA: TGTGCCAGCAGTTACGTGCAGGTTTATGAGACCCAGTACTTC. This codes for CASSYVQVYETQYF.